This T cell receptor (beta chain) stems from a study of blood T cells in healthy people across ages. Next came a second PCR, run for about 7 to 12 cycles, which used a sample-barcoded 5' primer along with a J-beta primer mix. TCRdb passed the 5' RACE reads through MiXCR, listing each CDR3 protein once. Among about 640,000 distinct CDR3 sequences listed, roughly 58% were seen once. The CDR3 extends over 17 amino acids. In germline, CDR1 is MGHRA, CDR2 YSYEKL. V was cut by 0 bases and J by 2 bases, with 14 bases left in between. The clonotype comes from a man aged 60-69 years in good health. The chain employs TRBV4-1 and TRBJ1-3; D ambiguous. Sequenced: blood. The CDR3 sequence is CASSQDSAVGAGNTIYF. In nucleotides, the CDR3 is TGCGCCAGCAGCCAAGATTCCGCCGTAGGCGCTGGAAACACCATATATTTT.